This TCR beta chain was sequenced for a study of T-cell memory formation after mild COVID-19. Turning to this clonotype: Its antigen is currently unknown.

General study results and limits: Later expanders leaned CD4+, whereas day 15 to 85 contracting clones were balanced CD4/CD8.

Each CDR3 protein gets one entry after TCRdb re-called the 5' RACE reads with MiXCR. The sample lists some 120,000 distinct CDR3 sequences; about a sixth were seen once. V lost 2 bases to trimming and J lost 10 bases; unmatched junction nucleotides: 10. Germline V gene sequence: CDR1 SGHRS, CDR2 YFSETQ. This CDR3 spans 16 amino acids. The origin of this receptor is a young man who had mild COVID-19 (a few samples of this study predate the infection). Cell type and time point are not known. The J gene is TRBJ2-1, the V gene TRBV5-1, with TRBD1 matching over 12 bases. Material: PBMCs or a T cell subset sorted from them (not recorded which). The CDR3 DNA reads TGCGCCAGCAGCTTTATCCGGGACAGGGGGCTCCGAGAGCAGTTCTTC. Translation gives CASSFIRDRGLREQFF.